This T cell receptor beta chain emerged from a study of blood T cell repertoires in COVID-19. The overall study: The United States, Italy and Spain provided the acute and convalescent COVID-19 samples.

Per the original methods: Amplified reference gene primers provided the basis for estimating nucleated cell counts. Using immunoSEQ multiplex PCR, the repertoire was profiled, and TCRdb retains in-frame clones only, with some absent. The V and J calls and clone size are taken from that table; D and trimming were inferred from the DNA. This sample yields hundreds of thousands of clones, of which around 90% are seen a single time; approximately 12% belongs to the top ten. The CDR3 consists of 13 residues. Per the germline V gene, CDR1 is SGHNT and CDR2 is YYREEE (reference sequence). The junction had 5 bases not matched to a gene; V was cut back by 5 bases and J by 7 bases.

The J gene is TRBJ2-1, the V gene TRBV5-4; 8 bases align to TRBD1. The sequence was obtained from a woman aged 18-29 years who had recovered from COVID-19. The specimen sequenced was peripheral blood. The CDR3 loop reads CASRRDRRNEQFF. The CDR3 DNA is TGTGCCAGCAGGAGGGACAGGAGGAATGAGCAGTTCTTC.